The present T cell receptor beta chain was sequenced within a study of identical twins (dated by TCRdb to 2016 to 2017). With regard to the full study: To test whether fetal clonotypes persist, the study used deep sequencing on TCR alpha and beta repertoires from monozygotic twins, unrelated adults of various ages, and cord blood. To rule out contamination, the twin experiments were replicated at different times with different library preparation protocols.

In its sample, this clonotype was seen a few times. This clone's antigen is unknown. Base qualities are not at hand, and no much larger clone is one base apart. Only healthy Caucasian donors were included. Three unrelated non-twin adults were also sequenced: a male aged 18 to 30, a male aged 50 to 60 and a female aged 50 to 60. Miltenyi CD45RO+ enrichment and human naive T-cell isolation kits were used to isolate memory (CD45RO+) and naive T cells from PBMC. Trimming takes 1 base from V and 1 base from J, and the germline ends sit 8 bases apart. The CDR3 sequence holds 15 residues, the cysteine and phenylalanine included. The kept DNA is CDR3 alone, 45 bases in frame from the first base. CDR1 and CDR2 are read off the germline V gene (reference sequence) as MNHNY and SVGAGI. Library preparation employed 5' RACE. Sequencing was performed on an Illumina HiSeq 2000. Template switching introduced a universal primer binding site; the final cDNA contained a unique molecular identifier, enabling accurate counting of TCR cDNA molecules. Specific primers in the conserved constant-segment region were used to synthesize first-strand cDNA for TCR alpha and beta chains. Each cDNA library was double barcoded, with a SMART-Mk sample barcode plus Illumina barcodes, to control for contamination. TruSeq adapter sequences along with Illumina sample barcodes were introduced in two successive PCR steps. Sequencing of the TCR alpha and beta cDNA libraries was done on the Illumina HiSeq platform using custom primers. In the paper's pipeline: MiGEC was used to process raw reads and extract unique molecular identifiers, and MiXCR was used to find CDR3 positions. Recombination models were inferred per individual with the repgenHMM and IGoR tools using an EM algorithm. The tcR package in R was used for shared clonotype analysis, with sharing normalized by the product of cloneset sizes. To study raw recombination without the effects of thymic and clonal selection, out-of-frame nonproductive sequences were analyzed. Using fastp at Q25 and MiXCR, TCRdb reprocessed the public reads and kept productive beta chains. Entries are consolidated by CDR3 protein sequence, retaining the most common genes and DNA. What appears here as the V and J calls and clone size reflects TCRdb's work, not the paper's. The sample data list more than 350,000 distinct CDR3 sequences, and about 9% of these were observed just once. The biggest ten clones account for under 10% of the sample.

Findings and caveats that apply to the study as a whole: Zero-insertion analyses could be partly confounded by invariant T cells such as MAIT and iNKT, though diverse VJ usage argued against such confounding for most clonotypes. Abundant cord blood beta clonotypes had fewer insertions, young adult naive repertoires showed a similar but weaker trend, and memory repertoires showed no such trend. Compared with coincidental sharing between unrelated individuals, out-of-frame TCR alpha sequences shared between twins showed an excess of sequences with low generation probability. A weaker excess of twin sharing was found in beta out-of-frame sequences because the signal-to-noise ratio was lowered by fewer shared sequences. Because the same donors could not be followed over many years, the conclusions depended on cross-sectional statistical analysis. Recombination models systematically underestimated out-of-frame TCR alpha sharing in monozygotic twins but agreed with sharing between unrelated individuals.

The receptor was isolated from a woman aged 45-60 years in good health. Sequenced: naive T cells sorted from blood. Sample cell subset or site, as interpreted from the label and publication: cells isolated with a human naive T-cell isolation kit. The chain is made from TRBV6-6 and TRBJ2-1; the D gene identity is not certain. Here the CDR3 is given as CASSYYGGSYNEQFF. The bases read TGTGCCAGCAGTTACTATGGCGGTTCCTACAATGAGCAGTTCTTC.